This is a list of T cell receptor beta chains from one sample in a study of T-cell reconstitution after alpha-beta-depleted transplantation in children. A single record per CDR3 protein comes from TCRdb applying MiXCR to the PCR reads. The data contain more than 400,000 distinct CDR3 sequences, around 10% of them singletons. This sample comprised PBMCs, mostly from graft donor cells, obtained 180 days after TCRalphabeta/CD19-depleted stem cell transplant. These receptor sequences come from a female patient aged 2-9 years who had a stem cell transplant for aplastic anemia, so the T cells may come from the graft donor. Each CDR3 is given with its conserved first and last residue. A D gene is named only where the DNA matches it firmly. Some rows mark clone size as missing; the rest say once, few, many or name a class of expanded clone.

>TRBV4-2|TRBJ1-4|NA|few
TGTGCCAGCAGCCAAGCGCAGGGCCTCGAAGAAAAACTGTTTTTT
CASSQAQGLEEKLFF
>TRBV28|TRBJ1-2|NA|few
TGTGCCAGCAGTTCCGTGGAAGGGGACGGTGGAGGAGGCTACACCTTC
CASSSVEGDGGGGYTF
>TRBV5-1|TRBJ2-1|NA|NA
TGCGCCAGCAGCTTGGCACAGACCGGCAATGAGCAGTTCTTC
CASSLAQTGNEQFF
>TRBV7-2|TRBJ2-5|NA|NA
TGTGCCAGCAGCCCCCTGAGCGGAACCCAAGAGACCCAGTACTTC
CASSPLSGTQETQYF
>TRBV28|TRBJ1-2|NA|NA
TGTGCCAGCAGTTTAATTGTGGAATCGTGGGGCTACACCTTC
CASSLIVESWGYTF
>TRBV7-2|TRBJ1-2|TRBD1|NA
TGTGCCAGCAGCTTATTAACCGCGGGACAGTCCTATGGCTACACCTTC
CASSLLTAGQSYGYTF
>TRBV29-1|TRBJ2-1|NA|few
TGCAGCGTTGCGGCTGGCCAGGTGGGGAATGAGCAGTTCTTC
CSVAAGQVGNEQFF
>TRBV11-2|TRBJ1-5|NA|once
TGTGCCAGCAGCTCTCAAATCGGGCCCCAGCATTTT
CASSSQIGPQHF
>TRBV9|TRBJ2-2|NA|few
TGTGCCAGCAGCGTAGAGGAGGCGACGTACACCGGGGAGCTGTTTTTT
CASSVEEATYTGELFF
>TRBV29-1|TRBJ2-1|TRBD2|few
TGCAGCGTCGTGGTGAACCGGGGGGTCTCCTACAATGAGCAGTTCTTC
CSVVVNRGVSYNEQFF
>TRBV7-2|TRBJ2-1|NA|NA
TGTGCCAGCAGCTTACTGGCGTTTAAGGGTGAGCAGTTCTTC
CASSLLAFKGEQFF
>TRBV20-1|TRBJ2-1|TRBD2|few
TGCAGTATCGAGCGGGAGAGGGATGAGCAGTTCTTC
CSIERERDEQFF
>TRBV4-3|TRBJ2-1|TRBD2|many
TGCGCCAGCAGCCAAGTCCTAGCGGGAGCCAATGAGCAGTTCTTC
CASSQVLAGANEQFF